This TCR beta chain was profiled in a study of shared clonotypes between healthy human individuals. General study points: Estimated clonotype richness was generally higher in naive than memory subsets.

CD4+ cell separation produced CD45RA+ naive and CD45RA-negative memory subsets. The assay was immunoSEQ multiplex PCR, and TCRdb's table has in-frame clones only and misses some. The sample has under 1,100,000 clones, about 77% seen once. As to this clone: What it recognizes is unknown.

Trimming removed 8 bases from V and 2 bases from J, with 9 bases in between. Germline V gene lookup returns CDR1 MNHEY and CDR2 SVGAGI. The CDR3 runs 13 residues. The sample consisted of memory CD4+ T cells sorted from blood. Noted subset: CD45RA-negative fraction. The sequence was obtained from a young man in good health. The V gene is TRBV6-5, the J gene TRBJ2-2; D remains unclear. The CDR3 region is CASSKPNTGELFF. The CDR3 DNA is TGTGCCAGCTCCAAACCCAACACCGGGGAGCTGTTTTTT.